The 2 T cell receptor beta chains listed next were all sequenced from one sample in a study of blood T cell repertoires in COVID-19. Some clones are missing from TCRdb's copy, which holds only in-frame ones; the method was immunoSEQ multiplex PCR. The sample consists of about 44,000 clones, about 86% of them appearing once. Sequenced: peripheral blood. The receptor source for this set is a human donor in a cohort sampled during active COVID-19.

This rearrangement joins TRBV3-1 (or the pseudogene TRBV3-2) to TRBJ1-3; D uncertain. Germline loops: CDR1 LGHDT, CDR2 YNNKEL (reference sequence). Trimming removed 0 bases from V and 0 bases from J, with 9 bases in between. The CDR3 totals 16 residues. The CDR3, as DNA: TGTGCCAGCAGCCAAGATTTAGCCAGCTCTGGAAACACCATATATTTT. Its protein is CASSQDLASSGNTIYF.

The V and J genes are TRBV4-1 and TRBJ2-3, with D possibly TRBD2 on 5 matching bases. The V end was cut by 5 bases, the J end by 4 bases, with 13 bases between. This CDR3 spans 14 amino acids. Per germline, CDR1 MGHRA and CDR2 YSYEKL. CDR3 sequence: CASSFRTGPDTQYF. In DNA, the CDR3 is TGCGCCAGCAGCTTTCGGACTGGCCCAGATACGCAGTATTTT.